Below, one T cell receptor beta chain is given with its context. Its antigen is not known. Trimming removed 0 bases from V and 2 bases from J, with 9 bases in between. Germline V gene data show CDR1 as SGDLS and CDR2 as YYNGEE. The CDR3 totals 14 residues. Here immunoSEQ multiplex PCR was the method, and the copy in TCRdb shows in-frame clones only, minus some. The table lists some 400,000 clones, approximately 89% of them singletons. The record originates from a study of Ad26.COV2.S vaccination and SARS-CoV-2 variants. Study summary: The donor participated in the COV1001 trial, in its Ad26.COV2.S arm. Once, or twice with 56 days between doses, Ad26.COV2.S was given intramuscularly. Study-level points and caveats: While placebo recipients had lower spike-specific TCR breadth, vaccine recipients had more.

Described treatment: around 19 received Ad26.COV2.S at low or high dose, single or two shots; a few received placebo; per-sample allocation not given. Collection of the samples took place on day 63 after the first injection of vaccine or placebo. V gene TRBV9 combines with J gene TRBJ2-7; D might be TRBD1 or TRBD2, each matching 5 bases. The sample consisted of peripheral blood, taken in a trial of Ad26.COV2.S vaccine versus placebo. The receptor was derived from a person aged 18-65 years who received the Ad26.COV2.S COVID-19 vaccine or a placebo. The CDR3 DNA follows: TGTGCCAGCAGCGTAGGGGGGTTCCCCTACGAGCAGTACTTC. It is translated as CASSVGGFPYEQYF.